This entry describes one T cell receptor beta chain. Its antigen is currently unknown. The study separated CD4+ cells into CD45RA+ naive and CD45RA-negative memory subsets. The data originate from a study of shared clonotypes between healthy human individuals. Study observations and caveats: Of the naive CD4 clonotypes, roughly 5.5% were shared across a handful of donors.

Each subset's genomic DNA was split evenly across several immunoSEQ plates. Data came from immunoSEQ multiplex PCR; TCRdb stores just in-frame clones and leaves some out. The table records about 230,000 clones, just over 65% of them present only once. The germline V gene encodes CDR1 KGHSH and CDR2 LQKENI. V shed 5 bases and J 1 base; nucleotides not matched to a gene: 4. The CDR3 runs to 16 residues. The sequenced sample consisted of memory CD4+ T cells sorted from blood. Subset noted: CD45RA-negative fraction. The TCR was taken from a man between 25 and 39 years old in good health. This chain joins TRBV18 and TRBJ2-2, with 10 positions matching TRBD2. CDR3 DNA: TGTGCCAGCTCAGCCACTAGCGGGGTGAACACCGGGGAGCTGTTTTTT. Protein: CASSATSGVNTGELFF.